This T cell receptor (beta chain) was sequenced for a study of T cells after yellow fever vaccination (dated by TCRdb to about 2019). A note on the overall study: The SMART-Seq v4 Ultra Low Input RNA kit was used to prepare libraries from fractions with low cell numbers. Bulk TCR alpha and beta repertoires were sequenced longitudinally to track T-cell clones before and after primary and booster YFV17D yellow fever vaccination. Two healthy male donors, one aged 18 to 30 and one aged 30 to 40 years, were included in the cohort. Bulk PBMC replicates and cell subsets were isolated from blood drawn at multiple timepoints before and after both primary and secondary immunization.

Sequenced on an Illumina NovaSeq 6000. TCR cDNA was made using 5'RACE template switching, a step that added a universal primer site and unique molecular identifiers. cDNA synthesis was primed from both the TCR alpha and TCR beta constant segments. Library amplification used two PCR steps, and the second PCR step added sample barcodes and sequencing adapters. Sequencing of libraries was performed on Illumina HiSeq 2500 (2x100 bp) or NovaSeq (2x150 bp). On the authors' methods: MIGEC handled demultiplexing of reads and collapsing into UMI consensus sequences, while MiXCR performed V(D)J alignment. Vaccine-responding clonotypes were defined with edgeR using replicate PBMC samples, requiring FDR below 0.01 and a log2 fold change above 5 up to day 15. Each bulk clonotype received a CD4 or CD8 identity based on whether the sequenced CD4 or CD8 repertoire contained that clonotype at higher abundance. TCRdb itself trimmed the public reads at Q25 with fastp, ran MiXCR and retained productive beta chains. Each entry is one CDR3 protein sequence, shown with its most common DNA and genes. TCRdb, not the original authors, processed these V and J calls. The sample table holds around 310,000 distinct CDR3 sequences, of which approximately 3.8% were seen once. The ten largest clones add up to about 20% of the sample.

In regard to this clonotype: The antigen it recognizes is unknown. Base qualities are missing; no much larger clone stands one base away.

The CDR3, cysteine through phenylalanine, is 16 amino acids long. The sequence is cut down to CDR3 DNA, 48 bases in frame from base 1. The V end gives up 1 base and the J end 3 bases, leaving 6 bases in the junction not matched to a gene. Beyond this particular receptor, the publication reports: Compared with the primary T-cell response, the secondary T-cell response was faster but weaker, reaching its peak on day 5 rather than on day 15. FACS-sorted repertoires could contain abundant contaminating clonotypes from the bulk population, so computational filtering was required. A small share of clonotypes occurred in both CD4 and CD8 compartments, likely arising from convergent recombination. Most clones expanded after primary vaccination (96% of CD4 and around 89% of CD8) were re-detected after the booster, suggesting that broad memory maintenance occurred. The study included only two donors, which limits how far the findings can be generalized.

The treatment or condition label, read with the paper, signifies: live attenuated yellow fever vaccine strain. At each blood-draw timepoint, two biological replicates of bulk PBMCs were collected. A standard Ficoll-Paque protocol was used to isolate PBMCs from peripheral blood. RNA was extracted with TriZol from bulk PBMCs, CD4 and CD8 fractions, and dextramer-positive and dextramer-negative fractions. The sequencing used PBMCs, collected on the day of the yellow fever booster vaccination. Recombination connected TRBV12-3 or TRBV12-4 to TRBJ2-7, and TRBD2 matches 10 of the central bases. The receptor was derived from a man aged 18-30 years who received the YFV17D yellow fever vaccine. Here is the DNA: TGTGCCAGCAGTTTAGGGGTAGCGGGGGGTTTCTACGAGCAGTACTTC. Its translation is CASSLGVAGGFYEQYF.